This TCR beta chain emerged from a study of blood T cell repertoires in COVID-19. As processed by the authors: Researchers report that nucleated cell counts were estimated from reference gene primer amplification. Clones were sequenced by immunoSEQ multiplex PCR, and TCRdb holds only the in-frame ones, with some missing. V, J and clone size derive from that table, while D and trimming were established from the DNA sequence. The table includes approximately 490,000 clones, around 90% detected once. The CDR3 extends over 16 amino acids. V was trimmed by 5 bases and J by 0 bases, leaving 17 bases between them. Per the germline V gene, CDR1 is MGHRA and CDR2 is YSYEKL.

This chain uses TRBV4-1 with TRBJ2-7; perhaps TRBD2 as D (6 bases). Sequencing was done on a sample of PBMCs or T cells enriched from blood (not recorded which). The TCR comes from a woman younger than 35 who had recovered from COVID-19. CDR3 amino acids: CASSASWRGGSYEQYF. In DNA form, the CDR3 reads TGCGCCAGCAGCGCGAGCTGGCGGGGAGGCTCCTACGAGCAGTACTTC.